The rows below give T cell receptor beta chains drawn from one sample of a study of blood T cell repertoires in COVID-19. Libraries were prepared by immunoSEQ multiplex PCR; TCRdb keeps only in-frame clonotypes and omits some of them. The table has fewer than 400,000 clones, approximately 83% seen once. Sequenced: PBMCs or T cells enriched from blood (not recorded which). Source of these receptors: a man aged 30 to 39 who had recovered from COVID-19. The CDR3 runs from the conserved cysteine through the conserved F or W. Fields, in order: CDR3 length, V gene, J gene, clone size, D gene, CDR3 protein, CDR3 DNA. The D gene is left open where the match is weak. Where a row states a size, it is once, few, many or the class of an expanded clone; other rows omit it.

CDR3 length: 13
V gene: TRBV5-1
J gene: TRBJ1-2
clone size: -
D gene: TRBD1
CDR3 protein: CASSLEGAWGYTF
CDR3 DNA: TGCGCCAGCAGCTTAGAGGGGGCGTGGGGCTACACCTTC

CDR3 length: 14
V gene: TRBV3-1/TRBV3-2
J gene: TRBJ1-2
clone size: few
D gene: -
CDR3 protein: CASSPLSSLYGYTF
CDR3 DNA: TGTGCCAGCAGCCCGCTGTCGAGCCTCTATGGCTACACCTTC

CDR3 length: 15
V gene: TRBV5-3
J gene: TRBJ1-2
clone size: -
D gene: -
CDR3 protein: CARSLATRIGYGYTF
CDR3 DNA: TGTGCCAGAAGCTTGGCCACGAGGATAGGCTATGGCTACACCTTC

CDR3 length: 16
V gene: TRBV5-4
J gene: TRBJ2-3
clone size: -
D gene: TRBD2
CDR3 protein: CASGQTSGGPTDTQYF
CDR3 DNA: TGTGCCAGCGGCCAGACTAGCGGGGGACCCACAGATACGCAGTATTTT

CDR3 length: 15
V gene: TRBV7-3
J gene: TRBJ2-2
clone size: few
D gene: -
CDR3 protein: CASSLWGPNTGELFF
CDR3 DNA: TGTGCCAGCAGCTTATGGGGGCCGAACACCGGGGAGCTGTTTTTT

CDR3 length: 16
V gene: TRBV7-2
J gene: TRBJ1-4
clone size: -
D gene: -
CDR3 protein: CASSLNGGGLKEKLFF
CDR3 DNA: TGTGCCAGCAGCTTAAACGGGGGGGGCCTTAAGGAAAAACTGTTTTTT

CDR3 length: 13
V gene: TRBV3-1/TRBV3-2
J gene: TRBJ1-2
clone size: -
D gene: -
CDR3 protein: CASSQGQFYGYTF
CDR3 DNA: TGTGCCAGCAGCCAAGGACAGTTTTATGGCTACACCTTC

CDR3 length: 11
V gene: TRBV10-2
J gene: TRBJ2-7
clone size: -
D gene: TRBD1
CDR3 protein: CASTTGYEQYF
CDR3 DNA: TGCGCCAGCACGACAGGGTACGAGCAGTACTTC

CDR3 length: 15
V gene: TRBV5-1
J gene: TRBJ2-1
clone size: -
D gene: TRBD2
CDR3 protein: CASSLQLAGHNEQFF
CDR3 DNA: TGCGCCAGCAGCTTGCAACTAGCGGGGCACAATGAGCAGTTCTTC

CDR3 length: 13
V gene: TRBV2
J gene: TRBJ2-7
clone size: -
D gene: TRBD1
CDR3 protein: CAGRTGPAYEQYF
CDR3 DNA: TGTGCCGGCCGGACAGGGCCCGCCTACGAGCAGTACTTC

CDR3 length: 13
V gene: TRBV6-5
J gene: TRBJ1-5
clone size: -
D gene: TRBD1
CDR3 protein: CASNQGEGQPQHF
CDR3 DNA: TGTGCCAGCAACCAGGGGGAAGGTCAGCCCCAGCATTTT

CDR3 length: 13
V gene: TRBV30
J gene: TRBJ2-1
clone size: -
D gene: -
CDR3 protein: CAWSVSQGNGQFF
CDR3 DNA: TGTGCCTGGAGTGTAAGTCAGGGGAATGGGCAGTTCTTC

CDR3 length: 14
V gene: TRBV9
J gene: TRBJ2-3
clone size: -
D gene: -
CDR3 protein: CASSVTPGADTQYF
CDR3 DNA: TGTGCCAGCAGCGTAACGCCGGGAGCAGATACGCAGTATTTT

CDR3 length: 16
V gene: TRBV11-2
J gene: TRBJ1-1
clone size: once
D gene: TRBD1
CDR3 protein: CASSLVGEQGGTEAFF
CDR3 DNA: TGTGCCAGCAGCTTGGTCGGCGAACAGGGGGGAACTGAAGCTTTCTTT

CDR3 length: 14
V gene: TRBV7-9
J gene: TRBJ1-2
clone size: -
D gene: TRBD1
CDR3 protein: CASSLGQGADGYTF
CDR3 DNA: TGTGCCAGCAGCTTAGGGCAGGGGGCAGATGGCTACACCTTC

CDR3 length: 16
V gene: TRBV7-9
J gene: TRBJ2-1
clone size: -
D gene: TRBD2
CDR3 protein: CASSLGLGGAYNEQFF
CDR3 DNA: TGTGCCAGCAGCTTAGGTCTCGGGGGGGCATACAATGAGCAGTTCTTC

CDR3 length: 15
V gene: TRBV3-1/TRBV3-2
J gene: TRBJ1-2
clone size: -
D gene: TRBD1
CDR3 protein: CASSPTTGVTYGYTF
CDR3 DNA: TGTGCCAGCAGCCCCACTACAGGGGTAACCTATGGCTACACCTTC

CDR3 length: 16
V gene: TRBV7-8
J gene: TRBJ2-3
clone size: few
D gene: -
CDR3 protein: CASSLRLAAGTDTQYF
CDR3 DNA: TGTGCCAGCAGCTTACGATTAGCGGCAGGTACAGATACGCAGTATTTT

CDR3 length: 14
V gene: TRBV25-1
J gene: TRBJ1-2
clone size: few
D gene: -
CDR3 protein: CASRPGVAVDGYTF
CDR3 DNA: TGTGCCAGCAGACCAGGGGTTGCGGTTGATGGCTACACCTTC

CDR3 length: 14
V gene: TRBV12-5
J gene: TRBJ2-6
clone size: -
D gene: -
CDR3 protein: CASGSLSGANVLTF
CDR3 DNA: TGTGCTAGTGGATCACTGTCTGGGGCCAACGTCCTGACTTTC

CDR3 length: 17
V gene: TRBV7-6
J gene: TRBJ1-1
clone size: -
D gene: TRBD1
CDR3 protein: CASSLRKQGVVDTEAFF
CDR3 DNA: TGTGCCAGCAGCCTGCGAAAACAGGGGGTGGTGGACACTGAAGCTTTCTTT